This T cell receptor (beta chain) appears in the sequencing data of a study of blood T cell repertoires in COVID-19. Overall study: Sample material is recorded as cDNA or gDNA derived from T cells, B-cell-depleted T cells, or PBMCs.

A few counts support this clone. Method: immunoSEQ multiplex PCR; TCRdb's copy keeps in-frame clones and lacks some. Seen here are some 110,000 clones, 86% observed once, and the top ten hold 3.5% to 4.5%. Per the germline V gene, CDR1 is SGDLS and CDR2 is YYNGEE. Losses at the gene ends were 3 bases for V and 7 bases for J; bases not matched to a gene: 7. The CDR3 is 15 amino acids. The origin of this receptor is a man in his forties or fifties with acute or convalescent COVID-19. Sequencing was done on a sample of peripheral blood. This rearrangement joins TRBV9 to TRBJ1-6; 7 nucleotides line up with TRBD1. CDR3 amino acids: CASSGGQVGNSPLHF. The CDR3 nucleotides are TGTGCCAGCAGCGGAGGACAGGTTGGCAATTCACCCCTCCACTTT.